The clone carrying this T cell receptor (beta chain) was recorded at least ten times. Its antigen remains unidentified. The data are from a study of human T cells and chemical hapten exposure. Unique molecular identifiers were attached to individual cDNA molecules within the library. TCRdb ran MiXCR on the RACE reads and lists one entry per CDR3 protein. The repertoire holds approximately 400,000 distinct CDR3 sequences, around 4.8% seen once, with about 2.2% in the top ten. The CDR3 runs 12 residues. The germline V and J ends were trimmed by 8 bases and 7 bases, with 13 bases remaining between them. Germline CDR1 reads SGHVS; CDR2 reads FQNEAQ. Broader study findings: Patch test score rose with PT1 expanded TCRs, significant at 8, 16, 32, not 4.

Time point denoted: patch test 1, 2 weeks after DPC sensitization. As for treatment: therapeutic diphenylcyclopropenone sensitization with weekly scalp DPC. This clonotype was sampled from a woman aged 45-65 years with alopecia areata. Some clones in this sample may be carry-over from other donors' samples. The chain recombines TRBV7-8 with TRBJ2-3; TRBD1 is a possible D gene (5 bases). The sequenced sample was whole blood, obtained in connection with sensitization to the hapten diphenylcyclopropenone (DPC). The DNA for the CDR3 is TGTGCCAGCTCTAGGGGCGTAAATACGCAGTATTTT. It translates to CASSRGVNTQYF.